These 16 T cell receptor beta chains share one sample of origin, sequenced in a study of beta chain features in type 1 diabetes. Reverse transcription of all isolated RNA meant that expressed TCRB transcripts were sequenced. Only in-frame clones appear in the TCRdb table, and some are missing; sequencing was by immunoSEQ multiplex PCR. The data contain about 110,000 clones, almost 40% of them seen just once; the ten biggest clones take up over 0.05%. The sequencing input was stem cell memory CD4+ T cells from blood. The receptors were sampled from a woman younger than 30 in good health.

The chain employs TRBV10-3 and TRBJ1-4; no reliable D call. The CDR3 spans 13 residues. V was pared by 2 bases and J by 7 bases, with 8 bases between. Germline values: CDR1 ENHRY, CDR2 SYGVKD. CDR3 region: CAISEPTIEKLFF. The CDR3 nucleotides read TGTGCCATCAGTGAGCCCACAATTGAAAAACTGTTTTTT.

This clone showed up just a few times. The gene calls are TRBV29-1 and TRBJ2-1; 11 bases match TRBD2. V lost 7 bases and J lost 5; bases outside the gene matches: 10. The CDR3 consists of 15 residues. Germline V gene lookup returns CDR1 SQVTM and CDR2 ANQGSEA. This chain's CDR3 is CSARTSGRRDNEQFF. The CDR3 nucleotides read TGCAGCGCGCGGACTAGCGGGCGACGGGACAATGAGCAGTTCTTC.

This clone was counted between two and nine times. The chain is built from TRBV30 and TRBJ1-4; TRBD1 matches 9 bases. CDR1 is GTSNPN, CDR2 SVGIG, per germline (reference sequence). CDR3 length: 14 residues. V lost 2 bases and J lost 10; bases outside the gene matches: 8. The DNA for the CDR3 is TGTGCCTGGAGTCTCGGGACAGGGTTAGGAAAACTGTTTTTT. It specifies CAWSLGTGLGKLFF.

The J gene is TRBJ2-2, the V gene TRBV7-3; TRBD1 aligns across 8 bases. CDR3 length: 17 residues. CDR1 and CDR2 from the germline V gene are SGHTA and FQGTGA. The V segment lost 5 bases and the J segment 0 bases; nucleotides outside the gene matches: 8. The CDR3 here is CASSPTRQGTNTGELFF. CDR3 sequence (DNA): TGTGCCAGCAGCCCTACCCGACAGGGGACGAACACCGGGGAGCTGTTTTTT.

V is TRBV13 and J is TRBJ2-6; D is perhaps TRBD1 (5 bases). The CDR3 runs 14 residues. Between the trimmed V and J ends, which lost 5 bases and 2 bases, there was a span of 7 bases. Germline V gives CDR1 PRHDT, CDR2 FYEKMQ (reference sequence). CDR3 residues: CASSLRAGANVLTF. CDR3 bases: TGTGCCAGCAGCCTCAGGGCTGGGGCCAACGTCCTGACTTTC.

This clone appeared a few times. This rearrangement joins TRBV11-2 to TRBJ2-7; 12 positions agree with TRBD2. Germline-derived CDR1 and CDR2 are SGHAT and FQNNGV. The V segment lost 3 bases and the J segment 0 bases; nucleotides outside the gene matches: 6. The CDR3 runs 17 residues. CDR3 in DNA: TGTGCCAGCAGCTTCCGAACTAGCGGGAGGAACTCCTACGAGCAGTACTTC. Translation: CASSFRTSGRNSYEQYF.

This clone was recorded a few times. The rearrangement uses TRBV28 and TRBJ1-1; D is perhaps TRBD1 (6 bases). The CDR3 loop spans 14 amino acids. V lost 4 bases to trimming and J lost 4 bases, with 13 bases between them. Germline CDR1 and CDR2: MDHEN and SYDVKM. CDR3 amino acids: CASSYAGVRTEAFF. CDR3 in DNA: TGTGCCAGCAGTTACGCAGGGGTGCGCACTGAAGCTTTCTTT.

The rearrangement links TRBV6-1 to TRBJ2-7, with 8 bases identical to TRBD2. The CDR3 is 16 amino acids. CDR1 is MNHNS and CDR2 is SASEGT in the germline V gene. V trimming: 2 bases; J trimming: 2 bases; junction bases outside the gene matches: 8. In nucleotides, the CDR3 is TGTGCCAGCAGTGAATCGGGAGGGAGGGCCCCCTACGAGCAGTACTTC. Its protein product is CASSESGGRAPYEQYF.

This clone was detected only a few times. A read error may produce the germline difference seen at one junction end. DNA for the CDR3: TGTGCCAGCAATTATCCGGGACAGGCCCAGTTC. Protein sequence: CASNYPGQAQF. This rearrangement joins TRBV7-2 to TRBJ2-7; 8 bases fit TRBD1. Germline V gene lookup returns CDR1 SGHTA and CDR2 FQGNSA. The CDR3 runs to 11 residues.

J is TRBJ2-1 and V is TRBV7-2; 8 bases align to TRBD2. The CDR3 is 20 amino acids. Germline-derived CDR1 and CDR2 are SGHTA and FQGNSA. Germline trimming cut 0 bases from V and 4 bases from J; bases unmatched to any gene: 17. The CDR3 nucleotides read TGTGCCAGCAGCTTAGCGCGGGGGATAGCGGGGAGCCGGGCGTACAATGAGCAGTTCTTC. Its translation: CASSLARGIAGSRAYNEQFF.

This chain uses TRBV27 with TRBJ2-1, with TRBD1 matching 9 bases. The CDR3 spans 15 residues. V was clipped by 1 base and J by 9 bases; unmatched bases: 7. Germline CDR1 and CDR2: MNHEY and SMNVEV (reference sequence). The CDR3 protein is CASSLYWDRVPEQFF. The CDR3 DNA reads as TGTGCCAGCAGTTTATACTGGGACAGGGTCCCTGAGCAGTTCTTC.

The chain's CDR3 is CASSLALENQGYTF. DNA of the CDR3: TGTGCCAGCAGCTTAGCGCTGGAGAACCAGGGCTACACCTTC. J is TRBJ1-2 and V is TRBV7-9; no reliable D call. The CDR3 is 14 residues long. V lost 0 bases, J lost 8 bases, and 13 bases lay in between. Germline CDR1 SEHNR, CDR2 FQNEAQ (reference sequence).

In its sample, this clone was seen a few times. This chain uses TRBV9 with TRBJ2-5, with 7 bases matching TRBD1. Germline V gene lookup returns CDR1 SGDLS and CDR2 YYNGEE. The CDR3 is 14 residues long. After removal of 5 bases from V and 5 bases from J, the junction contained 9 bases not matched to a gene. CDR3 sequence (DNA): TGTGCCAGCAGTTGGGGGAGAGGGGGCGAGACCCAGTACTTC. Translation: CASSWGRGGETQYF. The full variable domain, rest sourced from reference TRBV9 and TRBJ2-5, is DSGVTQTPKHLITATGQRVTLRCSPRSGDLSVYWYQQSLDQGLQFLIQYYNGEERAKGNILERFSAQQFPDLHSELNLSSLELGDSALYFCASSWGRGGETQYFGPGTRLLVL.

This rearrangement joins TRBV7-9 to TRBJ1-3; D is unclear. This CDR3 spans 16 amino acids. Germline V gene data show CDR1 as SEHNR and CDR2 as FQNEAQ (reference sequence). Trimming shortened V by 6 bases and J by 2 bases, and 17 bases separated the two germline ends. This CDR3 reads CASRHQTGTTGNTIYF. Written as DNA, the CDR3 is TGTGCCAGCAGACACCAGACGGGAACAACTGGAAACACCATATATTTT.

The chain employs TRBV4-2 and TRBJ2-7, with 7 bases lining up with TRBD2. CDR3 length equals 16 residues. The germline V gene encodes CDR1 LGHNA and CDR2 YNFKEQ. V was clipped by 0 bases and J by 1 base; unmatched bases: 6. CDR3 in amino acids: CASSQDIPSGSYEQYF. CDR3 bases: TGTGCCAGCAGCCAAGATATACCTAGCGGTTCCTACGAGCAGTACTTC.

This clone occurred a few times. The J gene is TRBJ1-1, the V gene TRBV10-3, with a tentative D call TRBD1 (5 bases). The CDR3 is made up of 13 amino acids. V lost 6 bases, J lost 3 bases, and 11 bases lay in between. Germline CDR1 reads ENHRY; CDR2 reads SYGVKD. Here the CDR3 DNA reads TGTGCCATCAGAACTCGGGGGGACACTGAAGCTTTCTTT. As protein: CAIRTRGDTEAFF.